The table lists the clone carrying this T cell receptor beta chain with a count of one. Its specificity is unknown. The data originate from a study of read filtering for tumor transcriptome and immune sequencing. Study conclusions and caveats: Dropping single-read clonotypes raised IR-seq and RNA-seq shared-clonotype correlation.

Germline values: CDR1 LNHNV, CDR2 YYDKDF (reference sequence). Trimming took off 5 bases at V and 12 bases at J, with 14 bases between the two ends. The CDR3 extends over 12 amino acids. This library used about 360 ng RNA and molecular barcoded adaptors spanning alpha/delta and beta/gamma chains. MiXCR was run by TCRdb on the reads, yielding one entry per CDR3 protein. The sample includes 2,000 to 2,500 distinct CDR3 sequences, approximately 65% of them seen just once. This sequence joins TRBV15 and TRBJ2-1; TRBD1 or TRBD2 may be the D gene (5 bases each). Sequencing was carried out using a population of CD138-negative cells sorted from bone marrow. The clonotype comes from a donor aged 40 or older with multiple myeloma. This table probably holds off-target reads from a library built for another chain. DNA of the CDR3: TGTGCCACCAGCGTCGAGGGGCATGGGCAGTTCTTC. It translates to CATSVEGHGQFF.